A single sample gave rise to the 10 T cell receptor beta chains below, sequenced in a study of T-cell reconstitution after alpha-beta-depleted transplantation in children. Study findings and constraints: At around two months after transplant, the alpha-beta T cells were reportedly derived from several hundred expanded clones that came from non-depleted graft cells.

Antigen specificity for these receptors is unknown. TCRbeta library preparation incorporated unique molecular identifiers. TCRdb reprocessed the PCR reads via MiXCR and lists one record per CDR3 protein. The repertoire holds 30,000 to 40,000 distinct CDR3 sequences, with around 7% as singletons. Sequenced here: peripheral blood, sampled 60 days after TCRalphabeta/CD19-depleted stem cell transplant. These receptors were taken from a child in the first two years of life who had a stem cell transplant for acute myeloid leukemia, so the T cells may come from the graft donor.

At least ten counts were recorded for this clonotype. Its ends do not fully match the called genes, so a read error is possible. The chain combines TRBV5-5 with TRBJ2-2; 9 bases match TRBD1. This CDR3 is 16 amino acids long. Germline V gives CDR1 SGHKS, CDR2 YYEKEE (reference sequence). The CDR3 spells CASSLWTGAATGELSF. Here the CDR3 DNA reads TGTGCCAGCAGCTTGTGGACAGGGGCTGCCACCGGGGAGCTGTCTTTT.

This clonotype showed up just a few times. J is TRBJ2-7 and V is TRBV30; 9 positions match TRBD1. The V gene end was trimmed by 2 bases and the J gene end by 4 bases; junction bases not matched to a gene: 9. The germline gives CDR1 GTSNPN, CDR2 SVGIG (reference sequence). The CDR3 sequence is 15 residues long. CDR3 in amino acids: CAWSIPGQGGYEQYF. The CDR3 region has the DNA TGTGCCTGGAGTATCCCGGGACAGGGTGGATACGAGCAGTACTTC.

This clonotype was counted ten times or more. CDR3 region: CASSLYGTSGSNEQYF. CDR3 nucleotide sequence: TGTGCCAGCAGTTTATATGGGACTAGCGGGAGTAACGAGCAGTACTTC. This rearrangement joins TRBV28 to TRBJ2-7; 14 positions agree with TRBD2. Germline V gene data show CDR1 as MDHEN and CDR2 as SYDVKM. The CDR3 covers 16 residues. The V gene end was trimmed by 1 base and the J gene end by 5 bases; junction bases not matched to a gene: 4.

This clonotype has at least ten counts. This rearrangement joins TRBV6-2 or TRBV6-3 to TRBJ2-7; no definite D call. CDR1 is MNHEY, CDR2 SVGEGT, per germline. Between the trimmed V and J ends, which lost 8 bases and 4 bases, there was a span of 0 bases. The CDR3 consists of 8 residues. The CDR3 reads CASYEQYF. The CDR3 bases are TGTGCCAGCTACGAGCAGTACTTC.

This clonotype was seen repeatedly, ten times or more. V usage is TRBV29-1 and J usage is TRBJ2-1; 13 bases line up with TRBD2. Trimming took 7 bases from V and 10 from J; bases not matched to a gene: 4. The CDR3 covers 12 residues. Germline V gene lookup returns CDR1 SQVTM and CDR2 ANQGSEA. Here the CDR3 reads CSASGLAGEQFF. The CDR3 DNA reads TGCAGCGCATCGGGACTAGCGGGGGAGCAGTTCTTC.

This clonotype was seen many times. The chain recombines TRBV5-1 with TRBJ2-2; D unclear. Between the trimmed V and J ends, which lost 0 bases and 0 bases, there was a span of 6 bases. Germline V CDR1 and CDR2: SGHRS, YFSETQ. The CDR3 has 15 amino acids. The CDR3 loop reads CASSLAETNTGELFF. The CDR3 coding sequence is TGCGCCAGCAGCTTGGCGGAGACGAACACCGGGGAGCTGTTTTTT.

The chain is built from TRBV4-3 and TRBJ2-4; 11 bases line up with TRBD2. Germline loops: CDR1 LGHNA, CDR2 YSLEER. This CDR3 has 17 residues. The ends lost 1 base at V and 0 bases at J; junction bases unmatched: 2. The CDR3 region is CASSQGLAGLAKNIQYF. In DNA form, the CDR3 reads TGCGCCAGCAGCCAAGGACTAGCGGGGTTAGCCAAAAACATTCAGTACTTC.

This clonotype has ten or more counts. The rearrangement uses TRBV19 and TRBJ1-2; the D is unclear. The CDR3 is 15 amino acids. The V gene lost 7 bases and the J gene lost 4 bases, with 19 bases spanning the gap. The germline V gene encodes CDR1 LNHDA and CDR2 SQIVND (reference sequence). The CDR3: CASTSGSLRSYGYTF. In nucleotides, the CDR3 is TGTGCCAGTACCTCGGGAAGCCTGAGGTCCTATGGCTACACCTTC.

In this sample, this clonotype turned up many times. The chain links TRBV18 to TRBJ2-7; the D is unclear. This CDR3 has 15 residues. CDR1 and CDR2 (germline): KGHSH, LQKENI. V lost 2 bases to trimming and J lost 0 bases, with 11 bases between them. Here the CDR3 DNA reads TGTGCCAGCTCACCATGGCCCTCCAGCTCCTACGAGCAGTACTTC. It yields the protein CASSPWPSSSYEQYF.

This clonotype appeared many times. The V gene is TRBV4-3, the J gene TRBJ2-1, with D possibly matching TRBD2 (6 bases). Germline CDR1 reads LGHNA; CDR2 reads YSLEER. The CDR3 is made up of 15 amino acids. V was shortened by 0 bases and J by 5 bases, with 11 bases between the two germline ends. CDR3 sequence: CASSQDTGSDNEQFF. The DNA of the CDR3 is TGCGCCAGCAGCCAAGACACCGGGAGTGACAATGAGCAGTTCTTC.